This TCR beta chain is from a study of cytomegalovirus exposure and HLA in healthy donors. It was with 60 Vbeta and 13 Jbeta primers that the PCR ran. TCRdb keeps only in-frame clones here, not all; method: immunoSEQ multiplex PCR. Here the sample table reports tens of thousands of clones. Trimming removed 5 bases from V and 0 bases from J, with 8 bases in between. The CDR3 totals 14 residues. Germline assignment: CDR1 MDHEN and CDR2 SYDVKM. The clonotype originates from a man aged 45 to 65 in good health and CMV-seropositive. This chain joins TRBV28 and TRBJ1-3, with unresolved D. The material sequenced was PBMCs. CDR3 sequence: CASSPGPSGNTIYF. Here the CDR3 DNA reads TGTGCCAGCAGTCCTGGGCCCTCTGGAAACACCATATATTTT.